This T cell receptor (beta chain) was sequenced during a study of beta chain features in type 1 diabetes. About this clone: The antigen is undetermined.

The sequenced template was cDNA made from the entire isolated RNA. Reads from naive, central memory and regulatory T cell samples averaged roughly 3.3 million. Produced via immunoSEQ multiplex PCR; TCRdb's table is partial and in-frame only. Of 280,000 or so clones listed, about 15% are singletons. Heparinised blood was drawn once per donor, averaging roughly 0.11 L. Study-level points and caveats: Shorter TCRB CDR3s, moderately but significantly so, were found in Type 1 diabetes patients in all four CD4+ subsets.

The ends were cut back, 2 bases at V and 3 bases at J, with 15 bases in the middle. Germline CDR1 SGHDT, CDR2 YYEEEE. The CDR3 spans 16 residues. This chain connects TRBV5-6 to TRBJ2-1; D gene ambiguous. The TCR was taken from a man younger than 30 with type 1 diabetes. The sample was naive CD4+ T cells from blood. The DNA of the CDR3 is TGTGCCAGCAGCTTTGTTTCCGGAGTGGGCTACAATGAGCAGTTCTTC. Its translation is CASSFVSGVGYNEQFF.